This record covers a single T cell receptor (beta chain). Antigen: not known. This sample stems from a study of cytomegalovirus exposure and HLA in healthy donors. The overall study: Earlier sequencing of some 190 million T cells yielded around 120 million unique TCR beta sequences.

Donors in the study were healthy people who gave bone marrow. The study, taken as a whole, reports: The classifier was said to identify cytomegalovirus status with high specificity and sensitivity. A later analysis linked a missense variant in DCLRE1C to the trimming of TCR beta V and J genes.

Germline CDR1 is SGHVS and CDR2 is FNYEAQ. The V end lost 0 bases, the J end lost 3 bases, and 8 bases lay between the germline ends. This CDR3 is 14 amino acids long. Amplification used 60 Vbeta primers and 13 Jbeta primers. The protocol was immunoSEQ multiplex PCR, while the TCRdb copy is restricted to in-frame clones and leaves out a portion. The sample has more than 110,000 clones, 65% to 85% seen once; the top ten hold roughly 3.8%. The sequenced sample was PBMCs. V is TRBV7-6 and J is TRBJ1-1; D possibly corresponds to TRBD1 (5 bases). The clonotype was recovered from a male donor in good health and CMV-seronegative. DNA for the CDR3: TGTGCCAGCAGCTTAGCCAGGGCTGACACTGAAGCTTTCTTT. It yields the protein CASSLARADTEAFF.